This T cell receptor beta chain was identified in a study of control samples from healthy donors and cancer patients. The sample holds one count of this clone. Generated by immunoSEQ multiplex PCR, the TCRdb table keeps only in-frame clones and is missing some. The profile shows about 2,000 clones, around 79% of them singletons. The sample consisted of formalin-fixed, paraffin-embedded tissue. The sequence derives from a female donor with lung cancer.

The CDR3 region has the DNA TGTGCCAGCAGAGGCCCGAGCGGGAGGGCCCTCAATGAGCAGTTCTTC. The encoded protein is CASRGPSGRALNEQFF. This chain connects TRBV27 to TRBJ2-1; 10 bases match TRBD2. Trimming at V came to 6 bases and at J to 6 bases, leaving 11 bases not matched to a gene. The CDR3 is 16 amino acids. Germline V CDR1 and CDR2: MNHEY, SMNVEV (reference sequence).